The present TCR beta chain was sequenced within a study of vaccination effects on CD4 cells after COVID-19. Using viral peptide pools, the ViraFEST assay grew out antigen-specific CD4+ T cells prior to sequencing. Subsequent to about 10 days of culture, CD4+ T cells were isolated. Each participant was administered two doses of either the BNT162b2 or the mRNA-1273 vaccine. Assay used: immunoSEQ multiplex PCR; TCRdb lists only in-frame clones, some missing. The sample has tens of thousands of clones, less than 75% seen once; the top ten hold 6.5% to 10%. The CDR3 is made up of 14 amino acids. V was clipped by 3 bases and J by 7 bases; unmatched bases: 5. Looked up from germline, CDR1 is MGHDK and CDR2 is SYGVNS. As to this clone: Its antigen is not known.

Material: CD4+ T cells from PBMCs cultured with SARS-CoV-2 spike peptides, obtained after COVID-19 vaccination. V usage is TRBV25-1 and J usage is TRBJ2-1, with 8 bases that match TRBD1. The sequence came from a human donor who received a COVID-19 vaccine. The CDR3 coding sequence is TGTGCCAGCAGTGACCGGACAGGGTGGAATGAGCAGTTCTTC. This encodes CASSDRTGWNEQFF.